This T cell receptor beta chain was recorded in a study of identical twins. The V end was cut by 2 bases, the J end by 1 base, with 3 bases between. The CDR3 is made up of 12 amino acids. The table lists this clonotype with many counts. The antigen remains undetermined. One entry per CDR3 protein results from TCRdb running MiXCR on the 5' RACE reads. The sample has about 720,000 distinct CDR3 sequences, over 15% seen once; the top ten hold around 12%. Notes on the study in general: Out-of-frame TCR alpha sharing observed in monozygotic twins exceeded model estimates.

The same sample was also used in a study of T cells expressing NK-cell markers. As reported in that work: In several donors, dominant CD3+CD56+NKG2C+ clones formed roughly 1.0-8% of CD8+ cells. Unclear, still, was the HCMV specificity of the expanded NKG2C+ T cell clones.

This receptor was identified in a woman aged 18-29 years in good health. The chain joins TRBV12-3 or TRBV12-4 to TRBJ2-7; D call uncertain. The specimen sequenced was PBMCs. The CDR3 spells CASSLTSYEQYF. DNA for the CDR3: TGTGCCAGCAGTTTAACTTCCTACGAGCAGTACTTC.